Listed below are T cell receptor beta chains from one sample, sequenced in a study of shared clonotypes between healthy human individuals. Libraries were prepared by immunoSEQ multiplex PCR; TCRdb keeps only in-frame clonotypes and omits some of them. The sample shows some 490,000 clones, around 73% of them seen only once. Input material: PBMCs. Receptors were obtained from a woman aged 35 to 49 in good health. Some clones in this sample may be carry-over from other donors' samples. Each CDR3 is given with its conserved first and last residue. A D gene is named only where the DNA matches it firmly. Some rows have no size entry. The others give once, few or many, or a class for an expanded clone.

J: TRBJ2-6; size: -; D: -; V: TRBV7-9; CDR3: CASSLAGWAGANVLTF; DNA: TGTGCCAGCAGCTTAGCCGGGTGGGCTGGGGCCAACGTCCTGACTTTC
J: TRBJ2-7; size: -; D: -; V: TRBV28; CDR3: CAIQAGSYEQYF; DNA: TGTGCCATTCAAGCTGGTAGCTACGAGCAGTACTTC
J: TRBJ2-1; size: -; D: -; V: TRBV6-6; CDR3: CASSTTTRDEQFF; DNA: TGTGCCAGCAGTACGACCACTAGGGATGAGCAGTTCTTC
J: TRBJ2-5; size: -; D: -; V: TRBV28; CDR3: CASSTTTPGHEETQYF; DNA: TGTGCCAGCAGTACTACAACCCCGGGTCATGAAGAGACCCAGTACTTC
J: TRBJ2-7; size: -; D: TRBD2; V: TRBV28; CDR3: CASSQTSGSYEQYF; DNA: TGTGCCAGCAGTCAAACTAGCGGGAGCTACGAGCAGTACTTC
J: TRBJ1-3; size: -; D: -; V: TRBV4-1; CDR3: CASSQPGQSDTIYF; DNA: TGCGCCAGCAGCCAACCGGGACAATCAGACACCATATATTTT
J: TRBJ1-1; size: few; D: -; V: TRBV2; CDR3: CASTLGPGTEAFF; DNA: TGTGCCAGTACGCTGGGGCCCGGCACTGAAGCTTTCTTT
J: TRBJ2-5; size: -; D: -; V: TRBV9; CDR3: CASSVESGTGETQYF; DNA: TGTGCCAGCAGCGTAGAATCCGGGACGGGAGAGACCCAGTACTTC
J: TRBJ2-2; size: -; D: TRBD2; V: TRBV6-1; CDR3: CASSEAPSGNTGELFF; DNA: TGTGCCAGCAGTGAAGCGCCTAGCGGGAACACCGGGGAGCTGTTTTTT
J: TRBJ2-1; size: -; D: -; V: TRBV7-3; CDR3: CASSLTRGVGEQFF; DNA: TGTGCCAGCAGCTTAACAAGGGGCGTAGGTGAGCAGTTCTTC
J: TRBJ1-2; size: -; D: -; V: TRBV28; CDR3: CGVANLIYGYTF; DNA: TGTGGGGTGGCAAACTTGATCTATGGCTACACCTTC
J: TRBJ2-3; size: once; D: -; V: TRBV5-4; CDR3: CASSLGLGADTQYF; DNA: TGTGCCAGCAGCTTGGGTTTGGGTGCAGATACGCAGTATTTT
J: TRBJ2-2; size: -; D: TRBD2; V: TRBV6-4; CDR3: CASSDGSGMNTGELFF; DNA: TGTGCCAGCAGTGACGGGAGCGGGATGAACACCGGGGAGCTGTTTTTT
J: TRBJ2-1; size: -; D: TRBD2; V: TRBV5-7; CDR3: CASSSRDYINEQFF; DNA: TGTGCCAGCAGCTCTCGGGACTACATAAATGAGCAGTTCTTC
J: TRBJ2-1; size: -; D: -; V: TRBV18; CDR3: CASSPGLDSYNEQFF; DNA: TGTGCCAGCTCACCCGGCCTAGACTCCTACAATGAGCAGTTCTTC
J: TRBJ2-2; size: -; D: -; V: TRBV5-1; CDR3: CASKQGTNTGELFF; DNA: TGCGCCAGCAAGCAGGGGACCAACACCGGGGAGCTGTTTTTT
J: TRBJ2-3; size: once; D: TRBD2; V: TRBV5-1; CDR3: CASRRTSGSTDTQYF; DNA: TGCGCCAGCAGAAGGACTAGCGGAAGCACAGATACGCAGTATTTT
J: TRBJ1-4; size: -; D: -; V: TRBV25-1; CDR3: CASSASRKLFF; DNA: TGTGCCAGCAGTGCGTCCAGAAAACTGTTTTTT
J: TRBJ2-5; size: -; D: TRBD2; V: TRBV12-5; CDR3: CASARGGETQYF; DNA: TGTGCTAGTGCCCGGGGGGGCGAGACCCAGTACTTC
J: TRBJ2-1; size: -; D: TRBD1; V: TRBV12-5; CDR3: CASGLGQGNEQFF; DNA: TGTGCTAGTGGTTTGGGACAGGGGAATGAGCAGTTCTTC
J: TRBJ2-2; size: -; D: -; V: TRBV7-3; CDR3: CASSVTGTQNTGELFF; DNA: TGTGCCAGCAGCGTCACCGGGACACAGAACACCGGGGAGCTGTTTTTT
J: TRBJ2-5; size: -; D: -; V: TRBV2; CDR3: CASKNEGTQYF; DNA: TGTGCCAGCAAGAACGAAGGGACCCAGTACTTC
J: TRBJ1-1; size: -; D: -; V: TRBV6-5; CDR3: CASSYVLESEAFF; DNA: TGTGCCAGCAGTTACGTTTTGGAGAGTGAAGCTTTCTTT
J: TRBJ2-1; size: -; D: -; V: TRBV7-9; CDR3: CASSLGSQQGHEQFF; DNA: TGTGCCAGCAGCTTAGGGTCGCAACAGGGCCATGAGCAGTTCTTC
J: TRBJ1-2; size: -; D: -; V: TRBV7-2; CDR3: CASSLSPAYGYTF; DNA: TGTGCCAGCAGCTTAAGTCCGGCATATGGCTACACCTTC